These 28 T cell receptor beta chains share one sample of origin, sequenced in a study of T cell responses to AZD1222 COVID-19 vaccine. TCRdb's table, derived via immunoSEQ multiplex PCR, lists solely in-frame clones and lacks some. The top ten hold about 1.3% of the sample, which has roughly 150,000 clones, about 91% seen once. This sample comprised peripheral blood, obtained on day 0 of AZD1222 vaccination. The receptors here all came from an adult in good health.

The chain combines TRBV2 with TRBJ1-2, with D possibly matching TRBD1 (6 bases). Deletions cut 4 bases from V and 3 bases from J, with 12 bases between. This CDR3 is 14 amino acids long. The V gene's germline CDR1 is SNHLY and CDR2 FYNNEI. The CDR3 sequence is CASSVRGSDYGYTF. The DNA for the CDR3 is TGTGCCAGCAGTGTCAGGGGTTCGGACTATGGCTACACCTTC.

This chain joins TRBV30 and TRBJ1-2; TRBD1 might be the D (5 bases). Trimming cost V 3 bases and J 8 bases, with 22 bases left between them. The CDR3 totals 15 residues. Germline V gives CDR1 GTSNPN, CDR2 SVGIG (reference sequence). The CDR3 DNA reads TGTGCCTGGAGGGAGGGACGAGGGGAAACCAGGGGCTACACCTTC. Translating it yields CAWREGRGETRGYTF.

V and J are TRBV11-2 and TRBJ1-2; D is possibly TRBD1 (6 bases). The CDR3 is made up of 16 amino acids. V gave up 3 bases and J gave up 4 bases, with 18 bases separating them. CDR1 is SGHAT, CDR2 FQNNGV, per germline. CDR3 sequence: CASSFFDSRGGYGYTF. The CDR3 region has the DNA TGTGCCAGCAGCTTTTTTGATTCCAGGGGCGGCTATGGCTACACCTTC.

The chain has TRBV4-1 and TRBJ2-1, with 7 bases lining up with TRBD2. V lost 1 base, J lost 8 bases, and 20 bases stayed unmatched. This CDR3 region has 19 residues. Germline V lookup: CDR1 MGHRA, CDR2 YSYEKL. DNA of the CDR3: TGCGCCAGCAGCCAAGCTTGGCCCAGCGGGACTTTTCGTGGGGATGAGCAGTTCTTC. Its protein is CASSQAWPSGTFRGDEQFF.

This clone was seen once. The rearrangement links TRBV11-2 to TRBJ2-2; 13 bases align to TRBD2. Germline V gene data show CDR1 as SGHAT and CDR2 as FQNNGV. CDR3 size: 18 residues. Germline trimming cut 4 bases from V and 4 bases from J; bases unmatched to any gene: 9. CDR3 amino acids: CASSSGSLAGGLTGELFF. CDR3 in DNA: TGTGCCAGCAGCTCGGGATCACTAGCGGGGGGGCTCACCGGGGAGCTGTTTTTT.

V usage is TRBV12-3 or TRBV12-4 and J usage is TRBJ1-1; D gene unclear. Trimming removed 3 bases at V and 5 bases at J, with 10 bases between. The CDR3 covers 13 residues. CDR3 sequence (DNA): TGTGCCAGCAGTTTCGGGTGGAGAACTGAAGCTTTCTTT. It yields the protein CASSFGWRTEAFF.

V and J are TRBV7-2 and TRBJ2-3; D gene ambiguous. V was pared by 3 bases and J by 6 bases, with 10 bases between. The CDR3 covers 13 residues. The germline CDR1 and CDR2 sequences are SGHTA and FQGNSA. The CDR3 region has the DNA TGTGCCAGCAGCTTTGCCCCCGGGGATACGCAGTATTTT. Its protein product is CASSFAPGDTQYF.

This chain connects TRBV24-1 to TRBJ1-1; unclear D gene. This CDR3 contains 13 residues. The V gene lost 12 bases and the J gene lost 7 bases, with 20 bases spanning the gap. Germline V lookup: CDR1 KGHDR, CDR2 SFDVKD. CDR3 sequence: CAPQGRGRNEAFF. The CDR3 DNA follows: TGTGCCCCCCAAGGGCGGGGAAGAAATGAAGCTTTCTTT.

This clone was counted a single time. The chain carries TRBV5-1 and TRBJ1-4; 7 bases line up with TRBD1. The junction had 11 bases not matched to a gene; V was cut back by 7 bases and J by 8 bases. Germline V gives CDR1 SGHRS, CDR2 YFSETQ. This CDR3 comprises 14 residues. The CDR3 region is CASAAGGIGEKLFF. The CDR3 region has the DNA TGCGCCAGCGCGGCAGGGGGGATAGGCGAAAAACTGTTTTTT.

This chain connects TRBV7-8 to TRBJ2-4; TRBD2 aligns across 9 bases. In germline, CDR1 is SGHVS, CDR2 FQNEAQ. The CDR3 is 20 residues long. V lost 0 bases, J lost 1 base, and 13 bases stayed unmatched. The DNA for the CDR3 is TGTGCCAGCAGCTTAGCGCGGGGGGGACAAATCCATGCGGCCAAAAACATTCAGTACTTC. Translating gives CASSLARGGQIHAAKNIQYF.

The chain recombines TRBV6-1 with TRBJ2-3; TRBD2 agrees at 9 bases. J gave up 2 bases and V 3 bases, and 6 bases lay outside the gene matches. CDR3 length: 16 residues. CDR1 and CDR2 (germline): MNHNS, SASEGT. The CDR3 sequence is CASSEGLAGSTDTQYF. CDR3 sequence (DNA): TGTGCCAGCAGTGAGGGGCTAGCGGGATCCACAGATACGCAGTATTTT.

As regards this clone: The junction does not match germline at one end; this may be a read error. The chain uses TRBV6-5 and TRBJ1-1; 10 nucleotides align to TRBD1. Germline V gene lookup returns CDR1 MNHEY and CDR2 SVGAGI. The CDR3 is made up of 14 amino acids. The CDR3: CASGDRGLKTEAFF. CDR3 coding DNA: TGTGCCAGCGGAGACAGGGGGCTGAAGACTGAAGCTTTCTTT.

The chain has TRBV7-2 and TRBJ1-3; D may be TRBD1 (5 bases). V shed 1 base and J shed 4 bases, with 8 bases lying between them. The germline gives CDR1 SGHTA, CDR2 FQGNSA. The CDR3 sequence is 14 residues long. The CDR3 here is CASSLGGEGNTIYF. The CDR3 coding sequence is TGTGCCAGCAGCTTAGGAGGGGAGGGAAACACCATATATTTT.

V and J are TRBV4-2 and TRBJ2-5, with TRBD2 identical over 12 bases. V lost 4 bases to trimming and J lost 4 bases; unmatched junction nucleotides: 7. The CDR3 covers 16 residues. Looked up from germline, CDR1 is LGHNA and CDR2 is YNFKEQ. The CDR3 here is CASSPSLAGGRETQYF. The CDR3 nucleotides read TGTGCCAGCAGCCCTAGTCTAGCGGGGGGGCGAGAGACCCAGTACTTC.

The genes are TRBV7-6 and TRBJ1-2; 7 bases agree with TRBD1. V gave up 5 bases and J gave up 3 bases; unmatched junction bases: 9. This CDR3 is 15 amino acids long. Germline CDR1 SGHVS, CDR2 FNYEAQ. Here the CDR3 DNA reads TGTGCCAGCAGCATACGCGACAGGGACCACTATGGCTACACCTTC. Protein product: CASSIRDRDHYGYTF.

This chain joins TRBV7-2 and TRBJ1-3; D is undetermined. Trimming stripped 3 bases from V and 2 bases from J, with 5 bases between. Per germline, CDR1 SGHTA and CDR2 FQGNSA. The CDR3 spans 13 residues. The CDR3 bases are TGTGCCAGCAGCTTTAGAGCTGGAAACACCATATATTTT. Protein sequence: CASSFRAGNTIYF. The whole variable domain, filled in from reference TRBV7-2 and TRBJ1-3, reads GAGVSQSPSNKVTEKGKDVELRCDPISGHTALYWYRQSLGQGLEFLIYFQGNSAPDKSGLPSDRFSAERTGGSVSTLTIQRTQQEDSAVYLCASSFRAGNTIYFGEGSWLTVV.

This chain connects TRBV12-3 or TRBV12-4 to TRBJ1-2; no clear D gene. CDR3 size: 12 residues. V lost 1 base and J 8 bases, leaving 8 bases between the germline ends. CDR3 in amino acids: CASSLGVVGYTF. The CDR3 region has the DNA TGTGCCAGCAGTTTAGGGGTGGTCGGCTACACCTTC.

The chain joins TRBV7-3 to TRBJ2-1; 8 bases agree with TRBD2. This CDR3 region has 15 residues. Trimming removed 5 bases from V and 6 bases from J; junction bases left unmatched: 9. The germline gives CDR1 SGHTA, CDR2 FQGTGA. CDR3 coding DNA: TGTGCCAGCAGCCCCGCAGCGGGGGCTTTCAATGAGCAGTTCTTC. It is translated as CASSPAAGAFNEQFF.

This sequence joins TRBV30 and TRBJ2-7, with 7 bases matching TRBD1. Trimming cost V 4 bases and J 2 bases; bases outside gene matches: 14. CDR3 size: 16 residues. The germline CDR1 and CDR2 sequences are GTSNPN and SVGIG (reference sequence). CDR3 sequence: CAWKVPVTGTAYEQYF. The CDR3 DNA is TGTGCCTGGAAGGTCCCGGTGACCGGGACAGCCTACGAGCAGTACTTC.

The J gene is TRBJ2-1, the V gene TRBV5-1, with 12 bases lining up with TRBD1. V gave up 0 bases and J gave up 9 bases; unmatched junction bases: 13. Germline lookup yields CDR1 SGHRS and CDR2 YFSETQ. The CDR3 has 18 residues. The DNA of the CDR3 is TGCGCCAGCAGCTTGGTCCAGGTCCCGGGACAGGGGGCGATTGAGCAGTTCTTC. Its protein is CASSLVQVPGQGAIEQFF.

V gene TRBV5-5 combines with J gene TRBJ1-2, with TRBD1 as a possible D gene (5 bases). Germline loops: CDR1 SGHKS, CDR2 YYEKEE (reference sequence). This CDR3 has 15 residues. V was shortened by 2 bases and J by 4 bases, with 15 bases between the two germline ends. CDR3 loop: CASSFNRQLGYGYTF. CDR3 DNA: TGTGCCAGCAGCTTTAACAGGCAACTCGGCTATGGCTACACCTTC.

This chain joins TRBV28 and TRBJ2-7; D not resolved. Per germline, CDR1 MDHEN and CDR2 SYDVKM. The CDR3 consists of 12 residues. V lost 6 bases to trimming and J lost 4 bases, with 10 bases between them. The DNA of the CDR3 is TGTGCCAGCAGCTTTTACCTTTACGAGCAGTACTTC. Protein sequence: CASSFYLYEQYF.

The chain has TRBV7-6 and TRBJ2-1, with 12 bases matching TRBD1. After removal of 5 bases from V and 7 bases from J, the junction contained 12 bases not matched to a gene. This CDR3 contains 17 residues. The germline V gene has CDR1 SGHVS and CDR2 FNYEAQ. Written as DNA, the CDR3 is TGTGCCAGCAGCATACAACCGGGACAGGGGGCGGGAAATGAGCAGTTCTTC. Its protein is CASSIQPGQGAGNEQFF. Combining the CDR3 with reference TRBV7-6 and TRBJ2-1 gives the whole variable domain GAGVSQSPRYKVTKRGQDVALRCDPISGHVSLYWYRQALGQGPEFLTYFNYEAQQDKSGLPNDRFSAERPEGSISTLTIQRTEQRDSAMYRCASSIQPGQGAGNEQFFGPGTRLTVL.

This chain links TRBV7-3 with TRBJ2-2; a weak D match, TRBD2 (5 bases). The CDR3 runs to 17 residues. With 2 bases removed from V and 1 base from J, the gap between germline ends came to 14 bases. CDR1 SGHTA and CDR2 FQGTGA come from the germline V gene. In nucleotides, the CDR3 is TGTGCCAGCAGCTTAGGACTGGGTTTGCGGAACACCGGGGAGCTGTTTTTT. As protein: CASSLGLGLRNTGELFF.

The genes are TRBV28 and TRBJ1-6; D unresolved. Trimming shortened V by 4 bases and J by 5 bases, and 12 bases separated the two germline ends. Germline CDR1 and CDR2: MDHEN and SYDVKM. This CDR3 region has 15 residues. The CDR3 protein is CASSSYESNNSPLHF. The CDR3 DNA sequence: TGTGCCAGCAGTTCATACGAGAGCAATAATTCACCCCTCCACTTT.

CDR3 region: CASSQGRDRNYGYTF. The CDR3 DNA reads TGTGCCAGCAGCCAGGGTAGGGACCGAAACTATGGCTACACCTTC. The V gene is TRBV4-2, the J gene TRBJ1-2; a weak D match, TRBD1 (5 bases). The V end was cut by 3 bases, the J end by 2 bases, with 13 bases between. The CDR3 runs to 15 residues. Germline V gene sequence: CDR1 LGHNA, CDR2 YNFKEQ.

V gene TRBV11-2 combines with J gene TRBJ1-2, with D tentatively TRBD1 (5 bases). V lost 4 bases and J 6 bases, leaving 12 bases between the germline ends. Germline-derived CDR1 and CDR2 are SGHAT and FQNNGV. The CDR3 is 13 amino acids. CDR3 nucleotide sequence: TGTGCCAGCAGCTCACTAAGGGGTCATGGCTACACCTTC. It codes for CASSSLRGHGYTF.

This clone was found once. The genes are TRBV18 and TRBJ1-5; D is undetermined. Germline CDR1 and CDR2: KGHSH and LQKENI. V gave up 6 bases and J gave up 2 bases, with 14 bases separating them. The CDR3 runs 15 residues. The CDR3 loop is CASSLGPAGNQPQHF. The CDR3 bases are TGTGCCAGCTCTCTTGGACCTGCGGGCAATCAGCCCCAGCATTTT. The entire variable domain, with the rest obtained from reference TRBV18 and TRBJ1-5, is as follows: NAGVMQNPRHLVRRRGQEARLRCSPMKGHSHVYWYRQLPEEGLKFMVYLQKENIIDESGMPKERFSAEFPKEGPSILRIQQVVRGDSAAYFCASSLGPAGNQPQHFGDGTRLSIL.